Presented here are 25 T cell receptor beta chains from one specimen sequenced in a study of TIL therapy for anti-PD-1-resistant metastatic lung cancer. The immunoSEQ assay was v3. Using immunoSEQ multiplex PCR, the repertoire was profiled, and TCRdb retains in-frame clones only, with some absent. The sample includes 25,000 to 40,000 clones, roughly 69% of them seen just once. Time point here: pre-treatment sample, taken before nivolumab and TIL therapy. The material sequenced was blood, taken at baseline. All receptors derive from a woman aged 25-85 years with non-small cell lung cancer.

The chain recombines TRBV5-4 with TRBJ2-6; the D gene is possibly TRBD1 (7 bases). The CDR3 sequence is 16 residues long. Trimming pared 4 bases from V and 3 bases from J, leaving 14 bases between. Germline V gives CDR1 SGHNT, CDR2 YYREEE (reference sequence). The CDR3 here is CASSARQGGGANVLTF. The CDR3, as DNA: TGTGCCAGCAGCGCCCGACAGGGAGGTGGGGCCAACGTCCTGACTTTC. Full variable domain (rest looked up from reference TRBV5-4 and TRBJ2-6): ETGVTQSPTHLIKTRGQQVTLRCSSQSGHNTVSWYQQALGQGPQFIFQYYREEENGRGNFPPRFSGLQFPNYSSELNVNALELDDSALYLCASSARQGGGANVLTFGAGSRLTVL.

The chain has TRBV7-8 and TRBJ2-4; 9 positions agree with TRBD2. The CDR3 is 18 residues long. Germline assignment: CDR1 SGHVS and CDR2 FQNEAQ. Germline trimming cut 2 bases from V and 0 bases from J; bases unmatched to any gene: 8. The DNA for the CDR3 is TGTGCCAGCAGCTTAATTGATAGCGGGAGCCTAGCCAAAAACATTCAGTACTTC. It yields the protein CASSLIDSGSLAKNIQYF.

The chain joins TRBV10-3 to TRBJ2-5; D remains unclear. The V gene's germline CDR1 is ENHRY and CDR2 SYGVKD. This CDR3 region has 13 residues. V lost 3 bases and J 3 bases, leaving 8 bases between the germline ends. CDR3 sequence (DNA): TGTGCCATCAGTGAAAGTGGGGAAGAGACCCAGTACTTC. Translated, it gives CAISESGEETQYF.

This rearrangement joins TRBV11-3 to TRBJ2-2; 8 bases agree with TRBD1. Germline trimming cut 3 bases from V and 3 bases from J; bases unmatched to any gene: 9. The CDR3 has 17 amino acids. The germline V gene encodes CDR1 SGHNT and CDR2 YENEEA. Here the CDR3 DNA reads TGTGCCAGCAGCTTGGTCGCCGGGACAGGAGACACCGGGGAGCTGTTTTTT. Its protein is CASSLVAGTGDTGELFF.

This sequence joins TRBV11-2 and TRBJ2-3; D gene uncertain. Germline values: CDR1 SGHAT, CDR2 FQNNGV. V was clipped by 4 bases and J by 0 bases, with 8 bases between them. This CDR3 is 14 amino acids long. CDR3 residues: CASSYRSSTDTQYF. CDR3 bases: TGTGCCAGCAGCTATAGAAGTAGCACAGATACGCAGTATTTT.

This chain links TRBV25-1 with TRBJ2-1; 8 bases match TRBD1. Germline CDR1 MGHDK, CDR2 SYGVNS. V was clipped by 2 bases and J by 8 bases; unmatched bases: 11. The CDR3 consists of 16 residues. The CDR3 region has the DNA TGTGCCAGCAGTGAACCCGGACAGGGTCCTGGCGATGAGCAGTTCTTC. This translates into CASSEPGQGPGDEQFF.

The rearrangement links TRBV5-6 to TRBJ2-7; 11 bases align to TRBD2. Germline V CDR1 and CDR2: SGHDT, YYEEEE. V shed 0 bases, J shed 0 bases, and the junction held 5 bases outside the gene matches. The CDR3 contains 17 residues. The CDR3 bases are TGTGCCAGCAGCTTGGCGACTAGCGGGACTAGCTCCTACGAGCAGTACTTC. This gives the protein CASSLATSGTSSYEQYF.

This clone has a single count. At one boundary the junction diverges from the germline segment, which might be a read error. DNA for the CDR3: TGTGCCAGTAGGAACAGGGGGTTGAAGACTGAAGCTTTCTTT. This gives the protein CASRNRGLKTEAFF. V usage is TRBV19 and J usage is TRBJ1-1; TRBD1 agrees at 8 bases. Germline-derived CDR1 and CDR2 are LNHDA and SQIVND (reference sequence). The CDR3 is 14 amino acids.

On this clone itself: Sequence at one end of the junction differs from germline and may be a read error. The V gene is TRBV29-1, the J gene TRBJ2-4; D gene unclear. CDR3 length: 12 residues. Germline CDR1 SQVTM, CDR2 ANQGSEA. CDR3 coding DNA: TGCAGCGTTGAGCCCCCTGGTGACATCCAGTACTTC. It translates to CSVEPPGDIQYF.

On this clone itself: An end of the junction does not agree with germline; a read error may underlie this. This sequence joins TRBV10-2 and TRBJ2-7, with D tentatively TRBD1 (6 bases). Germline-derived CDR1 and CDR2 are WSHSY and SAAADI. The CDR3 spans 13 residues. CDR3 region: CASSPGTRVEEHF. The CDR3 DNA reads TGCGCCAGCAGTCCCGGGACAAGGGTAGAGGAGCACTTC.

The J gene is TRBJ2-2, the V gene TRBV5-4; D possibly corresponds to TRBD2 (6 bases). CDR3 length: 16 amino acids. V was clipped by 1 base and J by 7 bases, with 17 bases between them. Germline lookup yields CDR1 SGHNT and CDR2 YYREEE (reference sequence). CDR3 DNA: TGTGCCAGCAGCTTGTTTGACGGGAGAATGGGCGGGGAGCTGTTTTTT. Its protein product is CASSLFDGRMGGELFF.

V and J are TRBV7-2 and TRBJ2-3; D unresolved. Trimming took off 5 bases at V and 0 bases at J, with 6 bases between the two ends. Germline CDR1 SGHTA, CDR2 FQGNSA. The CDR3 has 13 amino acids. The CDR3 DNA sequence: TGTGCCAGCAGCCCCTATAGCACAGATACGCAGTATTTT. Amino acid sequence: CASSPYSTDTQYF. Combining the CDR3 with reference TRBV7-2 and TRBJ2-3 gives the whole variable domain GAGVSQSPSNKVTEKGKDVELRCDPISGHTALYWYRQSLGQGLEFLIYFQGNSAPDKSGLPSDRFSAERTGGSVSTLTIQRTQQEDSAVYLCASSPYSTDTQYFGPGTRLTVL.

This sequence joins TRBV20-1 and TRBJ2-3; D gene unclear. This CDR3 has 11 amino acids. Per germline, CDR1 DFQATT and CDR2 SNEGSKA (reference sequence). Trimming left V 0 bases short and J 11 bases short, with 9 bases between. For the CDR3, the DNA is TGCAGTGCTAGAGATGGGCGAGGGCAGTATTTT. Amino acid sequence: CSARDGRGQYF.

The chain recombines TRBV4-2 with TRBJ1-4; D perhaps matches TRBD1 (5 bases). The CDR3 has 16 residues. V was cut by 0 bases and J by 2 bases, with 10 bases left in between. Germline V gene sequence: CDR1 LGHNA, CDR2 YNFKEQ. CDR3 region: CASSQDLRGTNEKLFF. In nucleotides, the CDR3 is TGTGCCAGCAGCCAAGATCTTAGGGGCACTAATGAAAAACTGTTTTTT.

This clone was seen only once. The chain has TRBV25-1 and TRBJ1-2, with 7 bases aligning to TRBD1. The CDR3 consists of 15 residues. With 1 base clipped from V and 6 bases from J, the junction kept 8 bases outside the gene matches. Looked up from germline, CDR1 is MGHDK and CDR2 is SYGVNS. The DNA for the CDR3 is TGTGCCAGCAGTGAATCACGGGCAGGGGGAAATGGCTACACCTTC. Translating gives CASSESRAGGNGYTF.

This clone was found a few times. This chain joins TRBV7-8 and TRBJ2-7, with 9 bases that match TRBD2. Trimming at V came to 5 bases and at J to 7 bases, leaving 12 bases not matched to a gene. The CDR3 has 15 residues. The germline CDR1 and CDR2 sequences are SGHVS and FQNEAQ. CDR3 bases: TGTGCCAGCAGCCCGGGGGTAGCGGGAGTGGGGGAGCAGTACTTC. Translation gives CASSPGVAGVGEQYF.

The gene calls are TRBV4-1 and TRBJ2-2; the D gene could be TRBD1 or TRBD2 (5 bases each). The V end lost 2 bases, the J end lost 6 bases, and 16 bases lay between the germline ends. The CDR3 loop spans 16 amino acids. Germline CDR1 and CDR2: MGHRA and YSYEKL. CDR3 DNA: TGCGCCAGCAGCCAATTCCCGGGGCCCCCCGCCGGGGAGCTGTTTTTT. It yields the protein CASSQFPGPPAGELFF.

This clone came up a few times. The chain carries TRBV5-1 and TRBJ1-1; D is undetermined. V gave up 5 bases and J gave up 0 bases, with 8 bases separating them. Germline V CDR1 and CDR2: SGHRS, YFSETQ. CDR3 size: 13 residues. The CDR3 bases are TGCGCCAGCAGGCTTGTTCTGAACACTGAAGCTTTCTTT. Amino acids: CASRLVLNTEAFF.

The V and J genes are TRBV11-3 and TRBJ2-2; 7 bases match TRBD2. V trimming: 3 bases; J trimming: 5 bases; junction bases outside the gene matches: 9. CDR3 length equals 16 residues. Per the germline V gene, CDR1 is SGHNT and CDR2 is YENEEA. The CDR3 sequence is CASSFGGRAMTGELFF. In nucleotides, the CDR3 is TGTGCCAGCAGCTTCGGCGGGAGAGCTATGACCGGGGAGCTGTTTTTT. Full variable domain (remainder filled in from reference TRBV11-3 and TRBJ2-2): EAGVVQSPRYKIIEKKQPVAFWCNPISGHNTLYWYLQNLGQGPELLIRYENEEAVDDSQLPKDRFSAERLKGVDSTLKIQPAELGDSAVYLCASSFGGRAMTGELFFGEGSRLTVL.

This clone was seen only a few times. The chain employs TRBV5-1 and TRBJ1-1; D possibly corresponds to TRBD1 (6 bases). The length of the CDR3 is 14 residues. Germline V CDR1 and CDR2: SGHRS, YFSETQ. The V end was cut by 1 base, the J end by 2 bases, with 9 bases between. The CDR3 here is CASSLSGVNTEAFF. CDR3 in DNA: TGCGCCAGCAGCTTGTCAGGGGTTAACACTGAAGCTTTCTTT.

This rearrangement joins TRBV29-1 to TRBJ2-5; 7 bases agree with TRBD1. The better agreement between TRBJ2-7 and the DNA end casts doubt on the J call. The CDR3 is made up of 14 amino acids. Per the germline V gene, CDR1 is SQVTM and CDR2 is ANQGSEA. The CDR3 DNA reads as TGCAGCGTTTGTATCGAAGGGACAGTATACGAGCAGTACTTC. Its protein product is CSVCIEGTVYEQYF.

The V and J genes are TRBV19 and TRBJ1-6; maybe TRBD1 (6 bases). The CDR3 totals 14 residues. With 1 base removed from V and 9 bases from J, the gap between germline ends came to 10 bases. Germline loops: CDR1 LNHDA, CDR2 SQIVND (reference sequence). For the CDR3, the DNA is TGTGCCAGTAGTATAGGGGGGCGCGGTTCACCCCTCCACTTT. This encodes CASSIGGRGSPLHF.

This clone was seen more than once but under ten times. J is TRBJ1-5 and V is TRBV7-9; 12 nucleotides agree with TRBD1. The CDR3 totals 16 residues. Unmatched junction bases numbered 5, after V lost 6 bases and J lost 2 bases. Looked up from germline, CDR1 is SEHNR and CDR2 is FQNEAQ (reference sequence). This chain's CDR3 is CASRGQGARGNQPQHF. CDR3 DNA sequence: TGTGCCAGCAGGGGACAGGGGGCTAGGGGCAATCAGCCCCAGCATTTT.

This chain joins TRBV6-1 and TRBJ1-3; 9 bases align to TRBD1. Per germline, CDR1 MNHNS and CDR2 SASEGT. CDR3 size: 15 residues. Trimming at V came to 5 bases and at J to 2 bases, leaving 4 bases not matched to a gene. Here the CDR3 reads CASSKGQGTGNTIYF. In DNA, the CDR3 is TGTGCCAGCAGTAAAGGACAGGGGACTGGAAACACCATATATTTT.

The chain combines TRBV5-6 with TRBJ2-7; 14 nucleotides align to TRBD2. V shed 4 bases, J shed 3 bases, and the junction held 3 bases outside the gene matches. CDR3 size: 15 residues. Looked up from germline, CDR1 is SGHDT and CDR2 is YYEEEE. The CDR3 nucleotides are TGTGCCAGCAGCCCGGGACTAGCGGGAGACTACGAGCAGTACTTC. It codes for CASSPGLAGDYEQYF.